Each of the 21 T cell receptor beta chains below was sequenced from the same sample in a study of cytomegalovirus exposure and HLA in healthy donors (dated by TCRdb to the late 2010s). The protocol used for the library was the immunoSEQ multiplex PCR assay. TCRdb retrieved this table from immuneACCESS and kept in-frame rearrangements only. Not all clones are present; in checked studies, unresolved V genes account for under half, and no reason is known for the remainder. The sample records about 170,000 clones, roughly nine tenths of which are singletons. Together, the top ten hold approximately 10% of the sample. Sequencing was performed on PBMCs. These receptors came from a woman aged 18-29 years in good health and CMV-seropositive.

V gene TRBV5-1 combines with J gene TRBJ2-2; the D gene is possibly TRBD1 (6 bases). V dropped 3 bases and J dropped 7 bases, with 13 bases sitting between them. The CDR3 extends over 14 amino acids. Germline V gives CDR1 SGHRS, CDR2 YFSETQ. The CDR3 region is CASSWDNSNGELFF. CDR3 nucleotide sequence: TGCGCCAGCAGCTGGGACAATTCCAACGGGGAGCTGTTTTTT. Filled out from reference TRBV5-1 and TRBJ2-2, the complete variable domain reads KAGVTQTPRYLIKTRGQQVTLSCSPISGHRSVSWYQQTPGQGLQFLFEYFSETQRNKGNFPGRFSGRQFSNSRSEMNVSTLELGDSALYLCASSWDNSNGELFFGEGSRLTVL.

The chain links TRBV6-5 to TRBJ1-2; 7 nucleotides line up with TRBD1. CDR1 and CDR2 (germline): MNHEY, SVGAGI. The CDR3 runs 14 residues. The V segment lost 0 bases and the J segment 5 bases; nucleotides outside the gene matches: 3. CDR3 nucleotide sequence: TGTGCCAGCAGTTACTCCGGGACAGCTTATGGCTACACCTTC. This encodes CASSYSGTAYGYTF.

V gene TRBV29-1 combines with J gene TRBJ2-4, with D maybe TRBD1 (6 bases). This CDR3 region has 13 residues. Trimming removed 3 bases at V and 0 bases at J, with 6 bases between. The V gene's germline CDR1 is SQVTM and CDR2 ANQGSEA. CDR3 region: CSVEGQAKNIQYF. The CDR3 nucleotides are TGCAGCGTTGAGGGACAAGCCAAAAACATTCAGTACTTC.

Written as DNA, the CDR3 is TGTGCCAGCAGTTTATCGTATAACACCGGGGAGCTGTTTTTT. Translated, it gives CASSLSYNTGELFF. The V call is TRBV27, the J call TRBJ2-2, with unresolved D. Trimming took off 0 bases at V and 2 bases at J, with 4 bases between the two ends. This CDR3 region has 14 residues. Germline CDR1 is MNHEY and CDR2 is SMNVEV (reference sequence).

The chain has TRBV5-6 and TRBJ2-2; possibly TRBD1 for D (6 bases). This CDR3 region has 15 residues. The germline CDR1 and CDR2 sequences are SGHDT and YYEEEE. The V gene lost 5 bases and the J gene lost 3 bases, with 14 bases spanning the gap. CDR3 in DNA: TGTGCCAGCAGTTTAACAGGGAGACACACCGGGGAGCTGTTTTTT. Amino acid sequence: CASSLTGRHTGELFF.

This chain connects TRBV27 to TRBJ1-1; D gene uncertain. V was cut by 1 base and J by 0 bases, with 9 bases left in between. Germline V gives CDR1 MNHEY, CDR2 SMNVEV (reference sequence). This CDR3 region has 15 residues. CDR3 in amino acids: CASSLWPDMNTEAFF. The CDR3 region has the DNA TGTGCCAGCAGTTTATGGCCAGACATGAACACTGAAGCTTTCTTT.

The J gene is TRBJ2-7, the V gene TRBV12-5; maybe TRBD1 (6 bases). V lost 6 bases to trimming and J lost 3 bases, with 21 bases between them. This CDR3 comprises 16 residues. Germline loops: CDR1 LGHNT, CDR2 FRNRAP. The CDR3 region has the DNA TGTGCTAGTGGCCAAGCGAGTGGACAGCGAATCTACGAGCAGTACTTC. Amino acids: CASGQASGQRIYEQYF.

A word on this clone: A junction end diverges from the germline sequence, so it may reflect a read error. V and J are TRBV4-3 and TRBJ1-1; a weak D match, TRBD1 (6 bases). CDR1 is LGHNA, CDR2 YSLEER, per germline. The CDR3 totals 13 residues. DNA of the CDR3: TGCGCCAGCAGCCAAGCTCAGGGGATTGAAGTTTTCTTT. Its protein product is CASSQAQGIEVFF.

The chain combines TRBV28 with TRBJ2-5, with D uncertain. The V gene lost 3 bases and the J gene lost 4 bases, with 9 bases spanning the gap. The CDR3 is 13 residues long. Germline V lookup: CDR1 MDHEN, CDR2 SYDVKM. Here the CDR3 reads CASSFSGPETQYF. The CDR3, as DNA: TGTGCCAGCAGTTTTTCGGGTCCAGAGACCCAGTACTTC.

V gene TRBV9 combines with J gene TRBJ1-1; D may be TRBD1 (6 bases). The CDR3 runs 15 residues. CDR1 is SGDLS, CDR2 YYNGEE, per germline. Trimming shortened V by 4 bases and J by 4 bases, and 17 bases separated the two germline ends. CDR3 in DNA: TGTGCCAGCAGCCCAATATTACAGGGTATCACTGAAGCTTTCTTT. It specifies CASSPILQGITEAFF.

DNA for the CDR3: TGTGCCAGTAGTGACACTAGCGGGAGGGCCGAAGAGCAGTACTTC. This sequence encodes CASSDTSGRAEEQYF. The V gene is TRBV19, the J gene TRBJ2-7; 13 bases map to TRBD2. The CDR3 consists of 15 residues. The V segment lost 5 bases and the J segment 7 bases; nucleotides outside the gene matches: 8. CDR1 and CDR2 (germline): LNHDA, SQIVND (reference sequence).

V usage is TRBV6-1 and J usage is TRBJ1-1; D unresolved. V lost 2 bases to trimming and J lost 3 bases, with 10 bases between them. Germline CDR1 and CDR2: MNHNS and SASEGT. The CDR3 has 14 amino acids. The CDR3 spells CASSENSEDTEAFF. As DNA, the CDR3 is TGTGCCAGCAGTGAAAACTCCGAAGACACTGAAGCTTTCTTT.

The rearrangement links TRBV15 to TRBJ2-7; D may be TRBD2 (7 bases). CDR1 LNHNV and CDR2 YYDKDF come from the germline V gene (reference sequence). The CDR3 is 16 amino acids. V was clipped by 2 bases and J by 7 bases, with 21 bases between them. The chain's CDR3 is CATSRPRWRGGGEQYF. The DNA for the CDR3 is TGTGCCACCAGCAGACCCCGCTGGAGGGGAGGGGGAGAGCAGTACTTC.

This chain links TRBV11-3 with TRBJ2-1; TRBD2 matches at 8 bases. The germline V gene has CDR1 SGHNT and CDR2 YENEEA. This CDR3 is built from 17 residues. V lost 1 base and J lost 8; bases outside the gene matches: 13. CDR3 region: CASSLGLSGSGMDEQFF. In DNA form, the CDR3 reads TGTGCCAGCAGCTTAGGGTTGAGCGGGAGCGGTATGGATGAGCAGTTCTTC.

This rearrangement joins TRBV27 to TRBJ2-6, with D possibly being TRBD2 (5 bases). Trimming cost V 3 bases and J 3 bases, with 6 bases left between them. The CDR3 is 14 amino acids. Germline CDR1 MNHEY, CDR2 SMNVEV (reference sequence). CDR3 sequence: CASSFEGGANVLTF. The DNA of the CDR3 is TGTGCCAGCAGTTTTGAGGGTGGGGCCAACGTCCTGACTTTC.

The rearrangement uses TRBV7-2 and TRBJ2-3; 7 nucleotides line up with TRBD1. Germline V gene lookup returns CDR1 SGHTA and CDR2 FQGNSA. The trim removed 3 bases at V and 2 bases at J, leaving 8 bases unmatched. This CDR3 has 16 residues. CDR3 in DNA: TGTGCCAGCAGCTTCATGGCAGGGGGATACACAGATACGCAGTATTTT. Protein product: CASSFMAGGYTDTQYF.

The V gene is TRBV7-2, the J gene TRBJ2-1; 7 positions agree with TRBD2. CDR3 length equals 16 residues. Losses at the gene ends were 5 bases for V and 2 bases for J; bases not matched to a gene: 9. The V gene's germline CDR1 is SGHTA and CDR2 FQGNSA. The CDR3, as DNA: TGTGCCAGCAGCCCAAAGGGAGGGAGGGCCTACAATGAGCAGTTCTTC. It specifies CASSPKGGRAYNEQFF.

The count of this clone is one. This CDR3 reads CASSSGLWNTEAFF. In DNA form, the CDR3 reads TGTGCCAGCAGCTCGGGACTCTGGAACACTGAAGCTTTCTTT. The chain links TRBV7-6 to TRBJ1-1; D possibly corresponds to TRBD1 (5 bases). The V end was cut by 4 bases, the J end by 1 base, with 10 bases between. Germline-derived CDR1 and CDR2 are SGHVS and FNYEAQ. This CDR3 has 14 amino acids.

This clone was seen more than once but under ten times. V gene TRBV5-4 combines with J gene TRBJ2-3, with D perhaps matching TRBD2 (5 bases). Germline lookup yields CDR1 SGHNT and CDR2 YYREEE (reference sequence). The germline V and J ends were trimmed by 4 bases and 2 bases, with 17 bases remaining between them. The CDR3 covers 16 residues. For the CDR3, the DNA is TGTGCCAGCAGCGTAGGAATGGACTCCCCCACAGATACGCAGTATTTT. Its translation: CASSVGMDSPTDTQYF.

The rearrangement uses TRBV7-6 and TRBJ1-4; no reliable D call. With 1 base removed from V and 6 bases from J, the gap between germline ends came to 9 bases. This CDR3 is 14 amino acids long. Germline V lookup: CDR1 SGHVS, CDR2 FNYEAQ. CDR3 region: CASSLDVSDEKLFF. Here the CDR3 DNA reads TGTGCCAGCAGCTTAGACGTTTCGGATGAAAAACTGTTTTTT.

This chain joins TRBV7-2 and TRBJ2-7; 10 bases line up with TRBD2. Looked up from germline, CDR1 is SGHTA and CDR2 is FQGNSA. Trimming cost V 1 base and J 2 bases; bases outside gene matches: 2. The CDR3 extends over 15 amino acids. The CDR3 sequence: CASSLVLAGAYEQYF. DNA for the CDR3: TGTGCCAGCAGCTTAGTCCTAGCGGGGGCCTACGAGCAGTACTTC.